These 23 T cell receptor beta chains were sequenced from one sample in a study of T cell responses to AZD1222 COVID-19 vaccine (dated by TCRdb to 2020 to 2022). This sample's time point label indicates: baseline before first vaccination. Library preparation employed the immunoSEQ multiplex PCR assay. TCRdb retrieved this table from immuneACCESS and kept in-frame rearrangements only. Not all clones are present; in checked studies, unresolved V genes account for under half, and no reason is known for the remainder. Within this sample are about 100,000 clones, with around nine tenths of them counted one time only. The ten largest clones capture 3% to 3.5% of the sample. The sample here was peripheral blood, taken on day 0 of AZD1222 vaccination. The receptor set was obtained from an adult in good health.

V usage is TRBV4-3 and J usage is TRBJ2-1; possibly TRBD2 for D (5 bases). The V end lost 5 bases, the J end lost 6 bases, and 14 bases lay between the germline ends. This CDR3 is built from 14 residues. Germline V gives CDR1 LGHNA, CDR2 YSLEER. The CDR3 DNA is TGCGCCAGCAGCGGAAGAGGACGGGGCAATGAGCAGTTCTTC. It translates to CASSGRGRGNEQFF.

The genes are TRBV19 and TRBJ1-2, with TRBD1 matching over 9 bases. CDR1 is LNHDA and CDR2 is SQIVND in the germline V gene (reference sequence). V shed 5 bases, J shed 4 bases, and the junction held 14 bases outside the gene matches. The CDR3 is made up of 17 amino acids. The CDR3 DNA follows: TGTGCCAGTAGTGCCACCCGACAGGGGGGATATCTCTATGGCTACACCTTC. Translation gives CASSATRQGGYLYGYTF. Full variable domain (remainder filled in from reference TRBV19 and TRBJ1-2): DGGITQSPKYLFRKEGQNVTLSCEQNLNHDAMYWYRQDPGQGLRLIYYSQIVNDFQKGDIAEGYSVSREKKESFPLTVTSAQKNPTAFYLCASSATRQGGYLYGYTFGSGTRLTVV.

V is TRBV2 and J is TRBJ2-2; D not certain. V shed 4 bases and J shed 0 bases, with 9 bases lying between them. Germline CDR1 SNHLY, CDR2 FYNNEI. CDR3 size: 15 residues. CDR3: CASSVQSPNTGELFF. CDR3 nucleotide sequence: TGTGCCAGCAGTGTTCAATCCCCGAACACCGGGGAGCTGTTTTTT.

This clone was seen just once. The rearrangement uses TRBV27 and TRBJ1-4; D is unresolved. Germline V lookup: CDR1 MNHEY, CDR2 SMNVEV (reference sequence). There are 14 residues in the CDR3. The V end was cut by 4 bases, the J end by 8 bases, with 14 bases between. CDR3 region: CASSSTQIEEKLFF. DNA for the CDR3: TGTGCCAGCAGTTCGACCCAGATCGAGGAAAAACTGTTTTTT.

This chain links TRBV7-2 with TRBJ1-6; no firm D call. CDR1 and CDR2 from the germline V gene are SGHTA and FQGNSA. CDR3 length: 17 residues. V lost 5 bases and J 7 bases, leaving 21 bases between the germline ends. CDR3 in DNA: TGTGCCAGCAGCCCTAGCGGGAGTTGGGCCAGGAATTCACCCCTCCACTTT. Translating it yields CASSPSGSWARNSPLHF.

The rearrangement joins TRBV27 to TRBJ1-5, with no clear D. The germline V gene encodes CDR1 MNHEY and CDR2 SMNVEV (reference sequence). The CDR3 spans 13 residues. V was trimmed by 6 bases and J by 6 bases, leaving 12 bases between them. The CDR3 nucleotides read TGTGCCAGCAGCCGGGAGCCGGGTCAGCCCCAGCATTTT. Protein sequence: CASSREPGQPQHF.

This clone was picked up one time. The chain combines TRBV2 with TRBJ2-3; tentative D call: TRBD1 (5 bases). Per germline, CDR1 SNHLY and CDR2 FYNNEI. The CDR3 loop spans 12 amino acids. Trimming pared 4 bases from V and 7 bases from J, leaving 9 bases between. CDR3 in amino acids: CASSVRQYTQYF. As DNA, the CDR3 is TGTGCCAGCAGTGTTCGACAGTATACGCAGTATTTT.

This rearrangement joins TRBV7-2 to TRBJ1-6; perhaps TRBD1 as D (5 bases). CDR3 length: 15 residues. V was clipped by 2 bases and J by 2 bases, with 7 bases between them. CDR1 is SGHTA and CDR2 is FQGNSA in the germline V gene. The CDR3 DNA is TGTGCCAGCAGCTTATTAGGGGCCTATAATTCACCCCTCCACTTT. This sequence encodes CASSLLGAYNSPLHF. The complete variable domain, with remaining parts taken from reference TRBV7-2 and TRBJ1-6, reads GAGVSQSPSNKVTEKGKDVELRCDPISGHTALYWYRQSLGQGLEFLIYFQGNSAPDKSGLPSDRFSAERTGGSVSTLTIQRTQQEDSAVYLCASSLLGAYNSPLHFGNGTRLTVT.

V and J are TRBV4-2 and TRBJ1-1; perhaps TRBD1 as D (5 bases). CDR3 length: 14 residues. Looked up from germline, CDR1 is LGHNA and CDR2 is YNFKEQ. Between the trimmed V and J ends, which lost 1 base and 4 bases, there was a span of 10 bases. CDR3 sequence: CASSQGPGGTEAFF. The CDR3 DNA reads as TGTGCCAGCAGCCAAGGCCCGGGGGGCACTGAAGCTTTCTTT.

V and J are TRBV6-5 and TRBJ1-2, with a possible D match to TRBD1 (5 bases). The CDR3 runs to 14 residues. Deletions cut 2 bases from V and 8 bases from J, with 15 bases between. From germline, CDR1 is MNHEY and CDR2 SVGAGI. CDR3 amino acids: CASSYAAGQSGYTF. The CDR3 coding sequence is TGTGCCAGCAGTTACGCGGCAGGGCAATCGGGCTACACCTTC.

The chain is built from TRBV7-9 and TRBJ2-1, with 8 positions matching TRBD1. Germline V CDR1 and CDR2: SEHNR, FQNEAQ (reference sequence). The CDR3 runs to 15 residues. Losses at the gene ends were 1 base for V and 2 bases for J; bases not matched to a gene: 1. CDR3 sequence: CASSLGQGPYNEQFF. CDR3 DNA sequence: TGTGCCAGCAGCTTAGGACAGGGGCCCTACAATGAGCAGTTCTTC.

The chain carries TRBV6-5 and TRBJ1-1; TRBD1 agrees at 7 bases. Unmatched junction bases numbered 1, after V lost 5 bases and J lost 1 base. This CDR3 has 13 amino acids. Looked up from germline, CDR1 is MNHEY and CDR2 is SVGAGI. Written as DNA, the CDR3 is TGTGCCAGCAGTAGGGACAGGAACACTGAAGCTTTCTTT. This translates into CASSRDRNTEAFF.

This clone showed up just once. V is TRBV9 and J is TRBJ1-2, with a weak D call TRBD1 (6 bases). Germline V gene data show CDR1 as SGDLS and CDR2 as YYNGEE. Trimming removed 4 bases at V and 7 bases at J, with 17 bases between. The CDR3 extends over 14 amino acids. This chain's CDR3 is CASSSPTGATGYTF. The CDR3, as DNA: TGTGCCAGCAGCTCCCCCACGGGGGCCACTGGCTACACCTTC.

The chain joins TRBV7-3 to TRBJ1-2, with D maybe TRBD1 (5 bases). The CDR3 runs 15 residues. Trimming took 0 bases from V and 5 from J, leaving 13 bases between them. Looked up from germline, CDR1 is SGHTA and CDR2 is FQGTGA. CDR3 DNA: TGTGCCAGCAGCTTAACCCCCACAGGAGGGTATGGCTACACCTTC. Its protein product is CASSLTPTGGYGYTF.

This chain uses TRBV7-2 with TRBJ2-2; 8 nucleotides align to TRBD2. Per germline, CDR1 SGHTA and CDR2 FQGNSA. Trimming at V came to 4 bases and at J to 5 bases, leaving 12 bases not matched to a gene. This CDR3 is 17 amino acids long. This chain's CDR3 is CASSSRTGGAATGELFF. The CDR3 DNA reads TGTGCCAGCAGCTCCAGGACCGGGGGGGCCGCAACCGGGGAGCTGTTTTTT.

V is TRBV6-2 or TRBV6-3 and J is TRBJ2-1, with D possibly being TRBD1 (6 bases). CDR3 length: 16 residues. CDR1 is MNHEY and CDR2 is SVGEGT in the germline V gene. The V gene lost 5 bases and the J gene lost 7 bases, with 21 bases spanning the gap. The CDR3 bases are TGTGCCAGCAGTGCAAGAGGGGGTAGTTATCCTAATGAGCAGTTCTTC. This translates into CASSARGGSYPNEQFF.

The rearrangement links TRBV4-3 to TRBJ1-2; 7 nucleotides align to TRBD1. Trimming cost V 7 bases and J 8 bases; bases outside gene matches: 10. Germline CDR1 reads LGHNA; CDR2 reads YSLEER. The CDR3 has 13 residues. The CDR3 DNA reads as TGCGCCAGCAAAAGACAGGGAAATCGGGGCTACACCTTC. Translated: CASKRQGNRGYTF.

The V gene is TRBV25-1, the J gene TRBJ1-2, with 7 nucleotides matching TRBD1. CDR3 length equals 14 residues. Losses at the gene ends were 7 bases for V and 7 bases for J; bases not matched to a gene: 12. Per the germline V gene, CDR1 is MGHDK and CDR2 is SYGVNS. Here the CDR3 DNA reads TGTGCCAGCACCCACCGGACAGGTGTAGGTGGCTACACCTTC. Protein: CASTHRTGVGGYTF.

There are a few counts of this clone. This chain links TRBV6-1 with TRBJ2-2; TRBD2 matches 8 bases. The CDR3 is made up of 16 amino acids. J was trimmed by 2 bases and V by 4 bases; bases with no gene match: 6. Germline V gene data show CDR1 as MNHNS and CDR2 as SASEGT. CDR3 in DNA: TGTGCCAGCAGTGCCCGGGGGGGGAGTAACACCGGGGAGCTGTTTTTT. Protein: CASSARGGSNTGELFF.

This clone was counted once. The V call is TRBV13, the J call TRBJ2-1; D is possibly TRBD1 or TRBD2 (5 bases each). With 4 bases removed from V and 7 bases from J, the gap between germline ends came to 26 bases. CDR1 is PRHDT and CDR2 is FYEKMQ in the germline V gene (reference sequence). The CDR3 contains 18 residues. CDR3 loop: CASSSGTRRVGLGNEQFF. CDR3 sequence (DNA): TGTGCCAGCAGCTCTGGGACGAGAAGGGTTGGGTTGGGGAATGAGCAGTTCTTC.

This chain links TRBV19 with TRBJ2-7; no clear D. Germline values: CDR1 LNHDA, CDR2 SQIVND (reference sequence). The CDR3 is 13 amino acids. V lost 1 base to trimming and J lost 6 bases, with 10 bases between them. CDR3 in amino acids: CASSIAPDGEQYF. The CDR3 nucleotides read TGTGCCAGTAGTATAGCCCCGGACGGCGAGCAGTACTTC.

Only one count was recorded for this clone. This chain uses TRBV30 with TRBJ1-6, with a possible D match to TRBD1 (6 bases). The CDR3 is 15 residues long. The V end lost 3 bases, the J end lost 4 bases, and 13 bases lay between the germline ends. The germline CDR1 and CDR2 sequences are GTSNPN and SVGIG (reference sequence). CDR3 amino acids: CAWSPKTGYNSPLHF. The CDR3 DNA is TGTGCCTGGAGCCCCAAAACAGGGTATAATTCACCCCTCCACTTT.

The chain has TRBV18 and TRBJ1-5; 7 bases match TRBD1. The CDR3 consists of 16 residues. Per germline, CDR1 KGHSH and CDR2 LQKENI. J lost 11 bases, V lost 1 base, and 14 bases had no gene match. Here the CDR3 reads CASSPLPGTALSAQHF. The DNA for the CDR3 is TGTGCCAGCTCACCACTGCCCGGGACAGCCCTCTCCGCCCAGCATTTT.